This T cell receptor beta chain appears in the sequencing data of a study of response to subunit inactivated influenza vaccine. This clonotype was seen only a few times. As yet, its antigen is unknown. Whole-study results and caveats: There was a suggestion from the authors that each seasonal influenza vaccination recruits few new T cells.

TCRdb recomputed calls from the RT-PCR reads with MiXCR, one row per CDR3 protein. The table records under 950,000 distinct CDR3 sequences, less than 25% of them present only once. The input for sequencing was PBMCs from blood, taken 4 to 6 days after vaccination. The origin of this receptor is a man between 45 and 60 years old who received an inactivated influenza vaccine.

The CDR3 bases are TGTGCCATCAGTAAATCGCAGCAGGTCTCCGAAAAACTGTTTTTT. Its protein is CAISKSQQVSEKLFF. The chain carries TRBV10-3 and TRBJ1-4; D uncertain. The CDR3 contains 15 residues. V lost 5 bases and J lost 8, with 18 bases in between. Germline V gives CDR1 ENHRY, CDR2 SYGVKD.